This TCR beta chain derives from a study of T cells expressing NK-cell markers. The CDR3 runs to 14 residues. Germline-derived CDR1 and CDR2 are SGHTA and FQGNSA. TCRdb derives one entry per CDR3 protein from the 5' RACE reads, leaving out DNA. Found here are 150,000 or so distinct CDR3 sequences; the top ten clones hold about 18%. Sequenced material: blood T cells: a sorted CD56 or NKG2C T cell subset, CD4+ or CD8+ T cells, or bulk PBMC T cells (not recorded which). This sequence joins TRBV7-2 and TRBJ2-5; the D call from TCRdb, TRBD1, cannot be confirmed without DNA. The receptor was isolated from a woman aged 18 to 75 in good health. CDR3 in amino acids: CASSPGGAQETQYF.